Following are 25 T cell receptor beta chains from one sample sequenced in a study of blood T cell repertoires in COVID-19. Method: immunoSEQ multiplex PCR; TCRdb's copy keeps in-frame clones and lacks some. The sample consists of over 350,000 clones, roughly nine tenths of them appearing once. Sequencing was done on a sample of PBMCs or T cells enriched from blood (not recorded which). The receptors come from a woman younger than 35 with acute COVID-19.

This clone has just one count. J is TRBJ2-2 and V is TRBV5-4; 9 nucleotides line up with TRBD1. The germline CDR1 and CDR2 sequences are SGHNT and YYREEE (reference sequence). CDR3 length: 15 residues. Trimming removed 3 bases from V and 4 bases from J; junction bases left unmatched: 4. The CDR3, as DNA: TGTGCCAGCAGCTCTACAGGGGGCGGCACCGGGGAGCTGTTTTTT. Residues: CASSSTGGGTGELFF.

This clone was counted between two and nine times. The chain couples TRBV25-1 to TRBJ2-1; TRBD2 matches at 9 bases. The V gene's germline CDR1 is MGHDK and CDR2 SYGVNS. The CDR3 totals 14 residues. Germline trimming cut 5 bases from V and 14 bases from J; bases unmatched to any gene: 13. The CDR3 is CASSRREREAVEFF. In nucleotides, the CDR3 is TGTGCCAGCAGTCGGCGGGAGCGGGAGGCCGTGGAGTTCTTC.

A single count supports this clone. The chain uses TRBV12-3 or TRBV12-4 and TRBJ1-1; 8 positions match TRBD1. With V trimmed by 6 bases and J by 5 bases, 2 bases remained unmatched. The length of the CDR3 is 12 residues. CDR3 protein: CASSRGPTEAFF. CDR3 nucleotide sequence: TGTGCCAGCAGCAGGGGGCCTACTGAAGCTTTCTTT.

The chain is built from TRBV28 and TRBJ2-5; 14 positions match TRBD2. Unmatched junction bases numbered 4, after V lost 7 bases and J lost 3 bases. Germline CDR1 MDHEN, CDR2 SYDVKM. The CDR3 contains 15 residues. In DNA, the CDR3 is TGTGCCAGCACTAGGGGACTAGCGGGAGAAGAGACCCAGTACTTC. Translated: CASTRGLAGEETQYF.

The chain is built from TRBV5-1 and TRBJ2-5; 9 bases are shared with TRBD2. CDR3 length: 16 residues. Germline-derived CDR1 and CDR2 are SGHRS and YFSETQ. Trimming removed 0 bases from V and 4 bases from J; junction bases left unmatched: 7. The CDR3: CASSLGSSGALETQYF. DNA for the CDR3: TGCGCCAGCAGCTTGGGGTCTAGCGGGGCCTTAGAGACCCAGTACTTC.

The rearrangement uses TRBV2 and TRBJ2-2; TRBD1 might be the D (5 bases). Germline values: CDR1 SNHLY, CDR2 FYNNEI. V lost 5 bases and J 1 base, leaving 8 bases between the germline ends. The CDR3 contains 14 residues. This CDR3 reads CASSFGQNTGELFF. The CDR3 DNA is TGTGCCAGCAGTTTTGGACAGAACACCGGGGAGCTGTTTTTT.

The chain combines TRBV30 with TRBJ1-5, with TRBD1 matching over 8 bases. The V and J ends lost 5 bases and 4 bases, in that order; junction bases with no gene match: 4. Looked up from germline, CDR1 is GTSNPN and CDR2 is SVGIG (reference sequence). The CDR3 totals 13 residues. CDR3 coding DNA: TGTGCCTGGGCAGGGGGCAGGAATCAGCCCCAGCATTTT. Its protein product is CAWAGGRNQPQHF.

The V and J genes are TRBV5-6 and TRBJ2-5; a possible D gene is TRBD2 (5 bases). Germline assignment: CDR1 SGHDT and CDR2 YYEEEE. This CDR3 is built from 13 residues. Between the trimmed V and J ends, which lost 4 bases and 2 bases, there was a span of 9 bases. This chain's CDR3 is CASSVPGQETQYF. The CDR3 nucleotides read TGTGCCAGCAGCGTACCGGGACAAGAGACCCAGTACTTC.

The chain uses TRBV7-9 and TRBJ1-2; D unresolved. The CDR3 is 12 residues long. Trimming took 9 bases from V and 5 from J, leaving 13 bases between them. CDR1 and CDR2 from the germline V gene are SEHNR and FQNEAQ (reference sequence). The CDR3 DNA reads as TGTGCCAGGGACTCCGGGCCTTATGGCTACACCTTC. Translated: CARDSGPYGYTF.

V usage is TRBV5-1 and J usage is TRBJ1-1; 7 bases map to TRBD1. Germline V gene sequence: CDR1 SGHRS, CDR2 YFSETQ. The CDR3 runs 14 residues. Trimming at V came to 3 bases and at J to 3 bases, leaving 5 bases not matched to a gene. Here the CDR3 DNA reads TGCGCCAGCAGCTCCGGTGACAGGGACACTGAAGCTTTCTTT. Its translation: CASSSGDRDTEAFF.

The chain is built from TRBV4-1 and TRBJ2-1; D is ambiguous. V was trimmed by 0 bases and J by 9 bases, leaving 18 bases between them. Germline lookup yields CDR1 MGHRA and CDR2 YSYEKL. This CDR3 spans 16 amino acids. The CDR3 loop reads CASSQELGQKNGEQFF. DNA of the CDR3: TGCGCCAGCAGCCAAGAGTTGGGCCAGAAAAATGGTGAGCAGTTCTTC.

For the CDR3, the DNA is TGTGCCAGCAGCTCAGGACAGGGGGCGAGTGAAAAACTGTTTTTT. Translated: CASSSGQGASEKLFF. J is TRBJ1-4 and V is TRBV7-8, with 11 bases identical to TRBD1. V trimming: 4 bases; J trimming: 7 bases; junction bases outside the gene matches: 5. The CDR3 length is 15 residues. Germline V gene data show CDR1 as SGHVS and CDR2 as FQNEAQ.

This clone is a singleton in its sample. The rearrangement uses TRBV28 and TRBJ2-5; D might be TRBD2 (5 bases). V dropped 2 bases and J dropped 5 bases, with 9 bases sitting between them. This CDR3 is built from 13 residues. Germline loops: CDR1 MDHEN, CDR2 SYDVKM. CDR3 sequence: CASSLASWETQYF. Written as DNA, the CDR3 is TGTGCCAGCAGTTTAGCTAGCTGGGAGACCCAGTACTTC.

This clone was counted a single time. V and J are TRBV28 and TRBJ2-1; the match to TRBD2 covers 12 bases. After removal of 7 bases from V and 6 bases from J, the junction contained 10 bases not matched to a gene. The CDR3 totals 16 residues. Germline V gives CDR1 MDHEN, CDR2 SYDVKM. CDR3 nucleotide sequence: TGTGCCAGCATCTCAGCCGGGACTAGCGGGTTCAATGAGCAGTTCTTC. As protein: CASISAGTSGFNEQFF. Looking up the rest from reference TRBV28 and TRBJ2-1 gives the full variable domain: DVKVTQSSRYLVKRTGEKVFLECVQDMDHENMFWYRQDPGLGLRLIYFSYDVKMKEKGDIPEGYSVSREKKERFSLILESASTNQTSMYLCASISAGTSGFNEQFFGPGTRLTVL.

This clone was observed a single time. J is TRBJ2-3 and V is TRBV7-2; the D is unclear. From germline, CDR1 is SGHTA and CDR2 FQGNSA. V was shortened by 5 bases and J by 0 bases, with 3 bases between the two germline ends. The CDR3 runs 12 residues. The CDR3 nucleotides read TGTGCCAGCAGCCTAAGCACAGATACGCAGTATTTT. This translates into CASSLSTDTQYF.

J is TRBJ1-1 and V is TRBV27, with D perhaps matching TRBD1 (5 bases). Between the trimmed V and J ends, which lost 2 bases and 0 bases, there was a span of 7 bases. The CDR3 covers 14 residues. Per the germline V gene, CDR1 is MNHEY and CDR2 is SMNVEV (reference sequence). In nucleotides, the CDR3 is TGTGCCAGCAGTTTACAGGGCTTGAACACTGAAGCTTTCTTT. Translation: CASSLQGLNTEAFF.

This sequence joins TRBV28 and TRBJ2-5, with TRBD1 as a possible D gene (6 bases). The germline V gene encodes CDR1 MDHEN and CDR2 SYDVKM. The CDR3 is 14 amino acids. With 7 bases removed from V and 2 bases from J, the gap between germline ends came to 14 bases. In DNA, the CDR3 is TGTGCCAGCACCACAAGAGGGACACAAGAGACCCAGTACTTC. Translation: CASTTRGTQETQYF.

This rearrangement joins TRBV2 to TRBJ2-7; TRBD1 aligns across 9 bases. V dropped 8 bases and J dropped 5; count of bases not matched to a gene: 7. The CDR3 extends over 13 amino acids. The germline CDR1 and CDR2 sequences are SNHLY and FYNNEI. DNA for the CDR3: TGTGCCAGCGTCCGGGACAGGGCCAACGAGCAGTACTTC. Translating gives CASVRDRANEQYF.

The chain combines TRBV6-5 with TRBJ1-1; D is perhaps TRBD1 (6 bases). Germline-derived CDR1 and CDR2 are MNHEY and SVGAGI. CDR3 size: 13 residues. Trimming took 6 bases from V and 3 from J, leaving 11 bases between them. The CDR3 nucleotides are TGTGCCAGCAGGATACAGGGAGACACTGAAGCTTTCTTT. Amino acid sequence: CASRIQGDTEAFF.

The rearrangement uses TRBV6-5 and TRBJ2-3, with D hard to call. CDR3 length: 13 amino acids. Germline V gene sequence: CDR1 MNHEY, CDR2 SVGAGI. V was shortened by 5 bases and J by 2 bases, with 8 bases between the two germline ends. CDR3 loop: CASSKLITDTQYF. The CDR3 DNA is TGTGCCAGCAGTAAACTGATCACAGATACGCAGTATTTT.

J is TRBJ2-1 and V is TRBV7-2; no reliable D call. Trimming took off 3 bases at V and 0 bases at J, with 9 bases between the two ends. This CDR3 spans 15 amino acids. Per the germline V gene, CDR1 is SGHTA and CDR2 is FQGNSA. CDR3 sequence reads: CASSFAYSSYNEQFF. The CDR3 DNA reads TGTGCCAGCAGCTTCGCCTATAGCTCCTACAATGAGCAGTTCTTC. Complete variable domain (other parts from reference TRBV7-2 and TRBJ2-1): GAGVSQSPSNKVTEKGKDVELRCDPISGHTALYWYRQSLGQGLEFLIYFQGNSAPDKSGLPSDRFSAERTGGSVSTLTIQRTQQEDSAVYLCASSFAYSSYNEQFFGPGTRLTVL.

This chain joins TRBV30 and TRBJ2-7; D might be TRBD2 (5 bases). Germline V gene lookup returns CDR1 GTSNPN and CDR2 SVGIG (reference sequence). V was cut by 2 bases and J by 7 bases, with 21 bases left in between. The CDR3 covers 15 residues. CDR3 in amino acids: CAWSLKGGLSGEQYF. The CDR3 coding sequence is TGTGCCTGGAGTTTGAAAGGAGGTCTTTCCGGAGAGCAGTACTTC.

V and J are TRBV4-3 and TRBJ2-7; 8 nucleotides match TRBD2. The CDR3 sequence is 19 residues long. Per germline, CDR1 LGHNA and CDR2 YSLEER. J was trimmed by 3 bases and V by 0 bases; bases with no gene match: 16. CDR3 sequence (DNA): TGCGCCAGCAGCCAAGATCCTTTGGGCGGGAGGAATAGTTACTACGAGCAGTACTTC. Protein: CASSQDPLGGRNSYYEQYF.

The chain carries TRBV29-1 and TRBJ1-2; TRBD1 matches at 8 bases. In germline, CDR1 is SQVTM, CDR2 ANQGSEA. The CDR3 has 14 amino acids. The trim removed 5 bases at V and 0 bases at J, leaving 5 bases unmatched. CDR3 DNA: TGCAGCGTTTACGACAGGGGATCTAACTATGGCTACACCTTC. Translating gives CSVYDRGSNYGYTF.

V and J are TRBV25-1 and TRBJ2-7, with D possibly matching TRBD2 (6 bases). This CDR3 region has 15 residues. The germline CDR1 and CDR2 sequences are MGHDK and SYGVNS. Trimming cost V 2 bases and J 4 bases, with 15 bases left between them. The CDR3 loop reads CASSEQGLSGYEQYF. The DNA of the CDR3 is TGTGCCAGCAGTGAACAAGGGCTTAGCGGTTACGAGCAGTACTTC.